This T cell receptor (beta chain) is from a study of chemoradiotherapy in HPV16-positive cancers. Points from the study as a whole: HPV-responsive T-cell expansion during chemoradiotherapy was linked to improved recurrence-free survival in HPV16-positive patients. Candidate HPV-specific clones and E7-related TCR motifs grew in tumor during treatment.

Data came from immunoSEQ multiplex PCR; TCRdb stores just in-frame clones and leaves some out. This sample has 11,000 or so clones, with 63% found just once. Comments on this clone: Its antigen is unidentified.

Repeated repertoire sampling spanned the course of chemoradiotherapy. There are 14 residues in the CDR3. The V gene's germline CDR1 is LNHDA and CDR2 SQIVND (reference sequence). Trimming left V 5 bases short and J 0 bases short, with 11 bases between. The sequence was obtained from a human donor with HPV-associated anogenital cancer. The sample was collected from a patient who underwent chemoradiotherapy. The chain couples TRBV19 to TRBJ2-7; D unresolved. The CDR3: CASSFLGSSYEQYF. In DNA, the CDR3 is TGTGCCAGTAGTTTCTTGGGGTCCTCCTACGAGCAGTACTTC.